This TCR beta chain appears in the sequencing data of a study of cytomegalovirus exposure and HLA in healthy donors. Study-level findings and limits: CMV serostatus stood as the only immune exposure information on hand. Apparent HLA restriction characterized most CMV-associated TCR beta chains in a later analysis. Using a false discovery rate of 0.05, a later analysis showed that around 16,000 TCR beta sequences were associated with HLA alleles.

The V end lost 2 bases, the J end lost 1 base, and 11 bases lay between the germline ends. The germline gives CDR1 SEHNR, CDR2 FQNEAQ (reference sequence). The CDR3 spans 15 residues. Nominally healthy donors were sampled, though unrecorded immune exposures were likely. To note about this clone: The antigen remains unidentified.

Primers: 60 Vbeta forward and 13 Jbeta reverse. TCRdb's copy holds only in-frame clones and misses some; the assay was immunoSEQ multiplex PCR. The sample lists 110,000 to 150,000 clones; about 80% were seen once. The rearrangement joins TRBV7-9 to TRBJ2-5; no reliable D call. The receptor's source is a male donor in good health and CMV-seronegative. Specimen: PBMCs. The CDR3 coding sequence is TGTGCCAGCAGCTTAAGTTCGTCAGGCCAAGAGACCCAGTACTTC. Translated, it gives CASSLSSSGQETQYF.